The 8 T cell receptor beta chains reported below all come from one sample, sequenced in a study of long-term antiretroviral therapy in people with HIV. It was version v3.0 of the immunoSEQ assay that was run at survey level. The method was immunoSEQ multiplex PCR; TCRdb's version includes in-frame clones alone and lacks a portion of them. The sample lists 25,000 to 30,000 clones; 82% were seen once. The source material was unsorted PBMCs, sampled 1.1 years before starting antiretroviral therapy. These TCRs come from a woman under 40 with HIV.

The V call is TRBV7-9, the J call TRBJ1-5; perhaps TRBD1 as D (5 bases). This CDR3 has 14 amino acids. Germline V lookup: CDR1 SEHNR, CDR2 FQNEAQ (reference sequence). Trimming removed 1 base at V and 4 bases at J, with 8 bases between. The CDR3, as DNA: TGTGCCAGCAGCTTAGAGGGGAGTAATCAGCCCCAGCATTTT. Encoded protein: CASSLEGSNQPQHF.

This clone occurred a few times. This chain connects TRBV11-2 to TRBJ2-5; D gene uncertain. V dropped 5 bases and J dropped 5 bases, with 15 bases sitting between them. The CDR3 sequence is 14 residues long. The germline gives CDR1 SGHAT, CDR2 FQNNGV. The CDR3 spells CASSPAARRETQYF. CDR3 bases: TGTGCCAGCAGCCCCGCTGCCCGGCGGGAGACCCAGTACTTC.

Regarding this clone: Other DNA sequences in this sample translate to the same CDR3. The gene calls are TRBV6-1 and TRBJ2-7; a weak D match, TRBD2 (6 bases). The CDR3 runs to 15 residues. V was shortened by 8 bases and J by 1 base, with 18 bases between the two germline ends. Germline values: CDR1 MNHNS, CDR2 SASEGT. The chain's CDR3 is CASFTGGAISYEQYF. DNA for the CDR3: TGTGCCAGCTTTACCGGGGGAGCTATATCCTACGAGCAGTACTTC.

This chain joins TRBV5-6 and TRBJ1-1, with D possibly matching TRBD1 (5 bases). With 6 bases removed from V and 3 bases from J, the gap between germline ends came to 18 bases. CDR3 length: 15 amino acids. Germline V gene data show CDR1 as SGHDT and CDR2 as YYEEEE. The CDR3 coding sequence is TGTGCCAGCACCCCTATGGGGGTTGCGTACACTGAAGCTTTCTTT. Amino acid sequence: CASTPMGVAYTEAFF.

This rearrangement joins TRBV6-5 to TRBJ1-2; 7 positions agree with TRBD1. Germline CDR1 and CDR2: MNHEY and SVGAGI. CDR3 length equals 13 residues. V shed 5 bases and J 8 bases; nucleotides not matched to a gene: 8. CDR3 coding DNA: TGTGCCAGCAGTGCACAGGGGTATATGGGCTACACCTTC. Its protein is CASSAQGYMGYTF.

V gene TRBV5-6 combines with J gene TRBJ1-6; no firm D call. Germline values: CDR1 SGHDT, CDR2 YYEEEE. The CDR3 is made up of 13 amino acids. The V end lost 0 bases, the J end lost 7 bases, and 5 bases lay between the germline ends. For the CDR3, the DNA is TGTGCCAGCAGCTTGGGCGTCAATTCACCCCTCCACTTT. Residues: CASSLGVNSPLHF. The full variable domain, with the rest looked up from reference TRBV5-6 and TRBJ1-6, is DAGVTQSPTHLIKTRGQQVTLRCSPKSGHDTVSWYQQALGQGPQFIFQYYEEEERQRGNFPDRFSGHQFPNYSSELNVNALLLGDSALYLCASSLGVNSPLHFGNGTRLTVT.

This clone was seen a single time. The V call is TRBV5-6, the J call TRBJ1-3; D may be TRBD1 (5 bases). The ends were cut back, 3 bases at V and 3 bases at J, with 10 bases in the middle. This CDR3 is built from 14 residues. Germline V gives CDR1 SGHDT, CDR2 YYEEEE. Here the CDR3 DNA reads TGTGCCAGCAGCTATCAGGGAATTGGAAACACCATATATTTT. It yields the protein CASSYQGIGNTIYF.

The chain couples TRBV20-1 to TRBJ1-1; no firm D call. This CDR3 contains 10 residues. V was pared by 6 bases and J by 7 bases, with 9 bases between. Per germline, CDR1 DFQATT and CDR2 SNEGSKA (reference sequence). The CDR3 bases are TGCAGTGCGTCGGCAAATGAAGCTTTCTTT. It yields the protein CSASANEAFF.